These 5 T cell receptor beta chains came from one sample sequenced in a study of T cell repertoires in cytomegalovirus infection. TCRdb re-called the reads through MiXCR, storing one row per CDR3 protein. The sample yields roughly 600,000 distinct CDR3 sequences, approximately 25% seen once. The sequencing sample was made of CD8+ T cells from PBMCs. The source is a human donor in good health (CMV status not recorded). Some clones in this sample may be carry-over from other donors' samples.

The gene calls are TRBV6-2 or TRBV6-3 and TRBJ2-3; D unclear. CDR1 is MNHEY and CDR2 is SVGEGT in the germline V gene. Trimming shortened V by 3 bases and J by 4 bases, and 17 bases separated the two germline ends. The CDR3 has 16 residues. The CDR3 sequence: CASSYPDQTGADTQYF. CDR3 coding DNA: TGTGCCAGCAGTTATCCGGACCAAACGGGCGCAGATACGCAGTATTTT.

The chain has TRBV6-2 or TRBV6-3 and TRBJ2-7; tentative D call: TRBD1 (5 bases). Germline CDR1 reads MNHEY; CDR2 reads SVGEGT. The CDR3 contains 12 residues. The CDR3 DNA follows: TGTGCCAGCAGTTGCCCTGGAACGAAGAAGGGGGTC. It translates to CASSCPGTKKGV.

The chain recombines TRBV7-6 with TRBJ2-1; TRBD1 might be the D (6 bases). V shed 2 bases and J shed 5 bases, with 10 bases lying between them. The CDR3 contains 14 residues. Germline lookup yields CDR1 SGHVS and CDR2 FNYEAQ. The CDR3 spells CASSLLTGNNEQFF. DNA of the CDR3: TGTGCCAGCAGCTTACTTACAGGGAACAATGAGCAGTTCTTC. Variable domain in full (rest from reference TRBV7-6 and TRBJ2-1): GAGVSQSPRYKVTKRGQDVALRCDPISGHVSLYWYRQALGQGPEFLTYFNYEAQQDKSGLPNDRFSAERPEGSISTLTIQRTEQRDSAMYRCASSLLTGNNEQFFGPGTRLTVL.

This clonotype was seen a handful of times. The V and J genes are TRBV6-2 or TRBV6-3 and TRBJ2-7; TRBD1 agrees at 9 bases. V dropped 2 bases and J dropped 2; count of bases not matched to a gene: 4. The germline CDR1 and CDR2 sequences are MNHEY and SVGEGT. This CDR3 region has 15 residues. For the CDR3, the DNA is TGTGCCAGCAGTTACCACCGGGACAGGGCCTACGAGCAGTACGTC. It specifies CASSYHRDRAYEQYV.

V usage is TRBV11-2 and J usage is TRBJ2-2, with D possibly called TRBD1 or TRBD2 (5 bases each). The germline V gene has CDR1 SGHAT and CDR2 FQNNGV. V was cut by 5 bases and J by 3 bases, with 16 bases left in between. The length of the CDR3 is 16 residues. The CDR3 spells CASSLKDNGDTGELFF. The DNA for the CDR3 is TGTGCCAGCAGCCTTAAGGACAACGGGGACACCGGGGAGCTGTTTTTT.